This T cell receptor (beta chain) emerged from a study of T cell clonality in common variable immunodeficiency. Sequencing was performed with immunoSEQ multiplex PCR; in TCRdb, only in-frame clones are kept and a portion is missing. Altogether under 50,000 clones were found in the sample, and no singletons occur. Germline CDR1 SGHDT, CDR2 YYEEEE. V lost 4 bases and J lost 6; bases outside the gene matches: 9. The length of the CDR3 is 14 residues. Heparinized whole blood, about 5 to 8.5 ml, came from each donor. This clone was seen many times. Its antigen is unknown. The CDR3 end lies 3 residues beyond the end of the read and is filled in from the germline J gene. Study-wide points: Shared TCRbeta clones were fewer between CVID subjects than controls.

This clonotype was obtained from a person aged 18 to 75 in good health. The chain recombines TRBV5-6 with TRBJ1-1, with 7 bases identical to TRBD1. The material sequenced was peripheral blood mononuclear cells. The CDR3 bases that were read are TGTGCCAGCAGCACTGACAGGGAGGACTCTGAA. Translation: CASSTDREDSE. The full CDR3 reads CASSTDREDSEAFF.